The rows below give T cell receptor beta chains drawn from one sample of a study of OX40 agonist ivuxolimab in advanced cancers. The data were produced by immunoSEQ multiplex PCR, yet TCRdb's version contains in-frame clones alone and is incomplete. The data show around 89,000 clones, roughly 93% seen once. Sequenced here: CD4+ or CD8+ T cells sorted from blood, sampled in a trial of the OX40 agonist ivuxolimab. The receptors derive from an adult with an advanced solid tumor such as melanoma, head and neck, liver or kidney cancer. Both conserved end residues are part of each CDR3. A D gene is named only where the DNA matches it firmly. Part of the rows lack a size; the others show once, few, many or a class for expanded clones.

>TRBJ1-2|.|TRBV5-1|.
CASSLGNRPDYGYTF
TGCGCCAGCAGCTTAGGTAACAGGCCAGACTATGGCTACACCTTC
>TRBJ1-2|once|TRBV19|TRBD1
CASSKRGQYYGYTF
TGTGCCAGTAGTAAAAGGGGGCAGTACTATGGCTACACCTTC
>TRBJ1-3|.|TRBV5-1|.
CASSLGGHSSGNTIYF
TGCGCCAGCAGCTTGGGGGGACACAGCTCTGGAAACACCATATATTTT
>TRBJ2-1|.|TRBV7-2|TRBD2
CASSLAQLARSYNEQFF
TGTGCCAGCAGCTTAGCGCAACTAGCGAGGTCCTACAATGAGCAGTTCTTC
>TRBJ2-1|.|TRBV2|TRBD2
CASSEARGASYNEQFF
TGTGCCAGCAGTGAAGCGCGGGGGGCCTCCTACAATGAGCAGTTCTTC
>TRBJ1-1|.|TRBV2|.
CASSETQEFEAFF
TGTGCCAGCAGTGAAACCCAGGAATTTGAAGCTTTCTTT
>TRBJ1-2|.|TRBV19|.
CASSRSGQTYGYTF
TGTGCCAGTAGTAGAAGCGGACAAACATATGGCTACACCTTC
>TRBJ2-5|.|TRBV18|.
CASSPPGLAQETQYF
TGTGCCAGCTCACCACCGGGCCTGGCCCAAGAGACCCAGTACTTC
>TRBJ1-1|.|TRBV5-4|TRBD1
CASSQRDRDTEAFF
TGTGCCAGCAGCCAAAGGGACAGGGACACTGAAGCTTTCTTT
>TRBJ1-4|once|TRBV6-6|.
CASSYSQGTTNEKLFF
TGTGCCAGCAGTTACAGCCAGGGAACAACTAATGAAAAACTGTTTTTT
>TRBJ1-1|.|TRBV7-2|.
CASSLEPAYEAFF
TGTGCCAGCAGCTTAGAGCCAGCCTATGAAGCTTTCTTT
>TRBJ1-3|.|TRBV11-2|.
CASSLVGPTSGNTIYF
TGTGCCAGCAGCTTAGTAGGACCCACCTCTGGAAACACCATATATTTT
>TRBJ1-1|.|TRBV5-1|.
CASSATGEGEAFF
TGCGCCAGCAGCGCGACAGGAGAAGGTGAAGCTTTCTTT
>TRBJ2-3|.|TRBV19|.
CASNRQRSTDTQYF
TGTGCCAGTAATCGACAGAGGAGCACAGATACGCAGTATTTT
>TRBJ1-4|.|TRBV19|.
CASRVRQGGEKLFF
TGTGCCAGTAGGGTACGGCAGGGAGGCGAAAAACTGTTTTTT
>TRBJ2-5|.|TRBV9|TRBD2
CASSGGGQETQYF
TGTGCCAGCAGCGGCGGGGGCCAAGAGACCCAGTACTTC
>TRBJ1-5|.|TRBV10-3|TRBD1
CAISEQGTDQPQHF
TGTGCCATCAGTGAACAGGGGACCGATCAGCCCCAGCATTTT
>TRBJ2-5|few|TRBV19|.
CASSIGPTQETQYF
TGTGCCAGTAGTATAGGGCCTACCCAAGAGACCCAGTACTTC
>TRBJ1-2|.|TRBV7-2|.
CASSVTVNNGGYTF
TGTGCCAGCAGCGTGACAGTCAATAACGGCGGCTACACCTTC
>TRBJ2-1|.|TRBV6-5|.
CASSYPPYNEQFF
TGTGCCAGCAGTTACCCCCCCTACAATGAGCAGTTCTTC
>TRBJ1-6|once|TRBV10-3|.
CATRARTENSPLHF
TGTGCCACCCGGGCCCGGACAGAAAATTCACCCCTCCACTTT
>TRBJ2-7|.|TRBV7-3|TRBD1
CASSPGTGAYEQYF
TGTGCCAGCAGCCCCGGGACAGGGGCCTACGAGCAGTACTTC
>TRBJ2-7|.|TRBV7-2|TRBD2
CASSLGPSGGAFEQYF
TGTGCCAGCAGCTTAGGGCCTAGCGGGGGGGCTTTCGAGCAGTACTTC
>TRBJ1-2|.|TRBV5-1|.
CASSILPGTVGYGYTF
TGCGCCAGCAGCATTCTTCCCGGGACCGTTGGGTATGGCTACACCTTC
>TRBJ2-7|.|TRBV7-9|.
CASNPGQQYF
TGTGCCAGCAACCCCGGACAGCAGTACTTC